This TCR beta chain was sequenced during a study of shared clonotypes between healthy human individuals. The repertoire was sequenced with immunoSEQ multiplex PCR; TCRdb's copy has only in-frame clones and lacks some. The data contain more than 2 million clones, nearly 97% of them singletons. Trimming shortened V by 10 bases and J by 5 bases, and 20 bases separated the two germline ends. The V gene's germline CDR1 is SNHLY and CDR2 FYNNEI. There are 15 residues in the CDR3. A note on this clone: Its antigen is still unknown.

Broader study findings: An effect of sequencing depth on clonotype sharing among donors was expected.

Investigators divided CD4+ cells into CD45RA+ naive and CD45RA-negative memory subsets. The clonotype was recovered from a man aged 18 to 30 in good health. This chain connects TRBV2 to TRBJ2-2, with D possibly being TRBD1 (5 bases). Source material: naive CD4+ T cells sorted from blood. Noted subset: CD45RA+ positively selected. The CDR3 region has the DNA TGTGCCACCAATCAGGGAAGTAGGGTTACCGGGGAGCTGTTTTTT. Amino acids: CATNQGSRVTGELFF. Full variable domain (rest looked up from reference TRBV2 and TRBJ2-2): EPEVTQTPSHQVTQMGQEVILRCVPISNHLYFYWYRQILGQKVEFLVSFYNNEISEKSEIFDDQFSVERPDGSNFTLKIRSTKLEDSAMYFCATNQGSRVTGELFFGEGSRLTVL.